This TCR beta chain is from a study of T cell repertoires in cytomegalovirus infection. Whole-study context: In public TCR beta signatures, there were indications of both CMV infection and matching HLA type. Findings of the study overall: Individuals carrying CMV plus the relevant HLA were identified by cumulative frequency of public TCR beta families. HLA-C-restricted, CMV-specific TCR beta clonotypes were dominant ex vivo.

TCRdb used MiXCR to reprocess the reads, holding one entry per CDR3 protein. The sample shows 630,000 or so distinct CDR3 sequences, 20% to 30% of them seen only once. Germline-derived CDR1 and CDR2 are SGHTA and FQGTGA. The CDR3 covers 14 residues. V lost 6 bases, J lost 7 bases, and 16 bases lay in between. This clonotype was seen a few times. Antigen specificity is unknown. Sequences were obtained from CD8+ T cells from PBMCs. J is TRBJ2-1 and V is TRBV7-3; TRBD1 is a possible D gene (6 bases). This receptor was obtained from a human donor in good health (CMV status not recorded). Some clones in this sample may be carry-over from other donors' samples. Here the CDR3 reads CASREDSYSNEQFF. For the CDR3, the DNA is TGTGCCAGCAGGGAGGACAGTTACTCTAATGAGCAGTTCTTC.